This record covers a single T cell receptor (beta chain). The sample originates from a study of blood T cell repertoires in COVID-19. Per the original methods: Amplified reference gene primers provided the basis for estimating nucleated cell counts. The protocol was immunoSEQ multiplex PCR, while the TCRdb copy is restricted to in-frame clones and leaves out a portion. The DNA gave D and trimming, while V, J and clone size come from that table. The sample yields roughly 410,000 clones, roughly 86% seen once. Sequenced material: peripheral blood. This TCR was recovered from a woman in her fifties or sixties with COVID-19, enrolled during active disease.

CDR3 coding DNA: TGCGCCAGCAGCAAGTCTCTAGGACAGGCCTACGAGCAGTACTTC. Translated: CASSKSLGQAYEQYF. The chain carries TRBV5-1 and TRBJ2-7; 7 bases agree with TRBD1. V lost 4 bases, J lost 2 bases, and 9 bases stayed unmatched. Germline V CDR1 and CDR2: SGHRS, YFSETQ. The CDR3 has 15 residues.